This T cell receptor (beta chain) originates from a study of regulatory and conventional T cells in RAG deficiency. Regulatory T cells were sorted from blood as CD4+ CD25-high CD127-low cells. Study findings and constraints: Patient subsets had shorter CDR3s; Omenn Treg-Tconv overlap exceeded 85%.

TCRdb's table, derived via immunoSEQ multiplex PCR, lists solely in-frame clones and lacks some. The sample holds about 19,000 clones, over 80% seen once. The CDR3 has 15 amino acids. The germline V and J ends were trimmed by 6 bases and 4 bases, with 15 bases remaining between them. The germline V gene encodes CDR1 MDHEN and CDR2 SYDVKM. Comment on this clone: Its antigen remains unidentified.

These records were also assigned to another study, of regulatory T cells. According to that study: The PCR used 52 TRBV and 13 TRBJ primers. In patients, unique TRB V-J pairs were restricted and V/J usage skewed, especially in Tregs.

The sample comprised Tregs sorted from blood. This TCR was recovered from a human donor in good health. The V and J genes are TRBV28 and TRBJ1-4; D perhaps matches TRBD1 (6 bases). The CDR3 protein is CASSTQDSHNEKLFF. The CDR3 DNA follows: TGTGCCAGCAGCACCCAGGACAGCCATAATGAAAAACTGTTTTTT.